The TCR beta chain under discussion was sequenced for a study of OX40 agonist ivuxolimab in advanced cancers. Background on the study: Three patients showed partial responses: one hepatocellular carcinoma and two cutaneous melanoma cases.

Germline V lookup: CDR1 MGHDK, CDR2 SYGVNS. The CDR3 has 13 amino acids. Trimming cost V 6 bases and J 6 bases, with 9 bases left between them. Clones were sequenced by immunoSEQ multiplex PCR, and TCRdb holds only the in-frame ones, with some missing. The profile shows fewer than 15,000 clones, about 87% of them singletons. The TCR originated in an adult with an advanced solid tumor such as melanoma, head and neck, liver or kidney cancer. The rearrangement links TRBV25-1 to TRBJ1-6; D gene unclear. The material sequenced was CD4+ or CD8+ T cells sorted from blood, taken in a trial of the OX40 agonist ivuxolimab. The chain's CDR3 is CASRMEGNSPLHF. CDR3 DNA: TGTGCCAGCAGGATGGAAGGTAATTCACCCCTCCACTTT.